This is a list of T cell receptor beta chains from one sample in a study of T cells in Graves' hyperthyroidism and ophthalmopathy. TCRdb ran MiXCR on the multiplex PCR reads and lists one entry per CDR3 protein. Found here are around 720,000 distinct CDR3 sequences, 35% of them singletons; the top ten hold approximately 31%. The source material was blood. The receptors originated from a woman in her thirties or forties with Graves' hyperthyroidism. Each CDR3 is given with its conserved first and last residue. Fields, in order: J gene, V gene, clone size, D gene, CDR3 protein, CDR3 DNA. The D gene is left open where the match is weak. Clone sizes are given selectively: once, few, many, or a class where the clone is expanded.

J: TRBJ2-5; V: TRBV20-1; size: .; D: .; CDR3: CSAAYRQETQYF; DNA: TGCAGTGCAGCCTACCGTCAAGAGACCCAGTACTTC
J: TRBJ1-5; V: TRBV7-2; size: .; D: .; CDR3: CASSPSARRMGVRWQPQHF; DNA: TGCGCCAGCAGCCCCTCGGCCCGGCGAATGGGGGTTAGGTGGCAGCCCCAGCATTTT
J: TRBJ1-5; V: TRBV10-3; size: few; D: .; CDR3: CAVRNNGNQPQHF; DNA: TGTGCGGTACGGAATAACGGCAATCAGCCCCAGCATTTT
J: TRBJ2-2; V: TRBV11-3; size: .; D: TRBD1; CDR3: CASSFRTGAGELFF; DNA: TGTGCCAGCAGCTTTCGGACAGGGGCCGGGGAGCTGTTTTTT
J: TRBJ2-6; V: TRBV7-2; size: few; D: .; CDR3: CASSPKSGANVLTF; DNA: TGTGCCAGCAGCCCGAAATCTGGGGCCAACGTCCTGACTTTC
J: TRBJ1-2; V: TRBV12-3/TRBV12-4; size: many; D: .; CDR3: CASSLRASNGYTF; DNA: TGTGCCAGCAGTTTAAGGGCAAGCAATGGCTACACCTTC
J: TRBJ2-2; V: TRBV19; size: .; D: TRBD2; CDR3: CASSTPYSVAGGRRRAGELFF; DNA: TGTGCCAGTAGTACTCCATACTCTGTAGCGGGAGGGCGTAGGAGGGCCGGGGAGCTGTTTTTT
J: TRBJ1-5; V: TRBV10-3; size: .; D: .; CDR3: CASREGRFNQPQHF; DNA: TGTGCCAGCAGGGAGGGACGGTTCAATCAGCCCCAGCATTTT
J: TRBJ2-5; V: TRBV29-1; size: few; D: .; CDR3: CSVAQLVGETQYF; DNA: TGCAGCGTGGCCCAACTAGTGGGGGAGACCCAGTACTTC
J: TRBJ1-5; V: TRBV10-3; size: many; D: TRBD1; CDR3: CASREETGVNNQPQHF; DNA: TGTGCCAGCAGGGAGGAGACAGGGGTGAACAATCAGCCCCAGCATTTT
J: TRBJ2-7; V: TRBV10-3; size: .; D: .; CDR3: CAINQVGASYNEQYF; DNA: TGTGCCATCAATCAGGTGGGGGCCTCCTACAATGAGCAGTACTTC
J: TRBJ1-5; V: TRBV15; size: many; D: .; CDR3: CATSSWGSPSGNQPQHF; DNA: TGTGCCACCAGCTCCTGGGGAAGTCCCTCCGGCAATCAGCCCCAGCATTTT
J: TRBJ2-2; V: TRBV9; size: .; D: .; CDR3: CASSVGGALGTGELFF; DNA: TGTGCCAGCAGCGTAGGAGGGGCGCTGGGCACCGGGGAGCTGTTTTTT
J: TRBJ2-7; V: TRBV7-2; size: .; D: .; CDR3: CASSPRSSGSYEQYF; DNA: TGTGCCAGCAGCCCTAGAAGCAGCGGTTCCTACGAGCAGTACTTC
J: TRBJ2-2; V: TRBV29-1; size: many; D: .; CDR3: CSVDGAGQTGELFF; DNA: TGCAGCGTTGATGGGGCAGGGCAAACCGGGGAGCTGTTTTTT
J: TRBJ1-5; V: TRBV5-6; size: .; D: .; CDR3: CASSAEGVGSNQPQHF; DNA: TGTGCCAGCAGCGCAGAGGGGGTCGGGAGCAATCAGCCCCAGCATTTT
J: TRBJ1-2; V: TRBV6-5; size: .; D: .; CDR3: CASRDRTADGYTF; DNA: TGTGCCAGCAGAGACCGGACCGCTGATGGCTACACCTTC
J: TRBJ1-1; V: TRBV6-1; size: .; D: .; CDR3: CASSVFRVTEAFF; DNA: TGTGCCAGCAGCGTATTTAGGGTGACTGAAGCTTTCTTT
J: TRBJ1-5; V: TRBV20-1; size: many; D: TRBD1; CDR3: CSAGKKGAGSNQPQHF; DNA: TGCAGTGCTGGAAAGAAGGGGGCAGGGAGCAATCAGCCCCAGCATTTT
J: TRBJ2-7; V: TRBV7-9; size: many; D: .; CDR3: CASSLDLRGPYEQYF; DNA: TGTGCCAGCAGCTTAGACCTTCGGGGTCCCTACGAGCAGTACTTC
J: TRBJ1-5; V: TRBV29-1; size: many; D: .; CDR3: CSVETGSNQPQHF; DNA: TGCAGCGTTGAAACAGGGAGCAATCAGCCCCAGCATTTT
J: TRBJ2-7; V: TRBV12-3/TRBV12-4; size: many; D: TRBD2; CDR3: CASSQAGRSSYEQYF; DNA: TGTGCCAGCAGTCAAGCGGGACGGAGTTCCTACGAGCAGTACTTC
J: TRBJ1-2; V: TRBV6-5; size: .; D: .; CDR3: CASSYGGYGHTF; DNA: TGTGCCAGCAGTTACGGTGGGTATGGCCACACCTTC
J: TRBJ2-3; V: TRBV10-3; size: few; D: TRBD2; CDR3: CAIGGDVTDTQYF; DNA: TGTGCCATCGGGGGGGACGTGACAGATACGCAGTATTTT
J: TRBJ1-2; V: TRBV6-5; size: .; D: TRBD1; CDR3: CASSRSGQGTYGYTF; DNA: TGTGCCAGCAGCCGCTCGGGACAGGGGACATATGGCTACACCTTC
J: TRBJ1-6; V: TRBV7-2; size: .; D: .; CDR3: CASSLVRNQPLHF; DNA: TGTGCCAGCAGCTTAGTCCGTAATCAGCCCCTCCACTTT
J: TRBJ2-2; V: TRBV7-9; size: many; D: TRBD2; CDR3: CASSSLAGGPSGELFF; DNA: TGTGCCAGCAGCTCACTAGCGGGAGGGCCGTCCGGGGAGCTGTTTTTT
J: TRBJ1-2; V: TRBV27; size: few; D: .; CDR3: CASSSHTDMSYGYTF; DNA: TGTGCCAGCAGTTCGCATACGGATATGAGCTATGGCTACACCTTC
J: TRBJ1-5; V: TRBV20-1; size: .; D: TRBD1; CDR3: CSARGDRGSGSNQPQHF; DNA: TGCAGTGCTAGAGGGGACAGGGGGTCGGGTAGCAATCAGCCCCAGCATTTT
J: TRBJ1-6; V: TRBV11-3; size: few; D: .; CDR3: CASSEGRGLGSPLHF; DNA: TGTGCCAGCAGCGAAGGCCGGGGGTTGGGATCACCCCTCCACTTT
J: TRBJ2-7; V: TRBV10-3; size: .; D: .; CDR3: CATREVYEQYF; DNA: TGTGCCACCAGGGAAGTCTACGAGCAGTACTTC
J: TRBJ2-7; V: TRBV7-2; size: .; D: TRBD2; CDR3: CASSLAEGGLAGYSYEQYF; DNA: TGTGCCAGCAGCTTAGCCGAAGGAGGGCTAGCGGGTTACTCCTACGAGCAGTACTTC
J: TRBJ1-3; V: TRBV7-9; size: .; D: .; CDR3: CASSRYPASGNTIYF; DNA: TGTGCCAGCAGCCGTTACCCGGCGTCTGGAAACACCATATATTTT
J: TRBJ2-7; V: TRBV7-9; size: few; D: TRBD1; CDR3: CASSHRDRSSYEQYF; DNA: TGTGCCAGCAGCCACCGGGACAGGAGCTCCTACGAGCAGTACTTC
J: TRBJ1-1; V: TRBV20-1; size: .; D: .; CDR3: CSASAWGGNTEAFF; DNA: TGCAGTGCTAGCGCCTGGGGGGGTAACACTGAAGCTTTCTTT
J: TRBJ2-3; V: TRBV2; size: .; D: TRBD2; CDR3: CASSPGTSADTQYF; DNA: TGTGCCAGCAGTCCCGGGACTAGTGCAGATACGCAGTATTTT
J: TRBJ1-2; V: TRBV6-5; size: few; D: .; CDR3: CASSGQGVPHGYTF; DNA: TGTGCCAGCAGCGGTCAGGGAGTTCCCCATGGCTACACCTTC
J: TRBJ1-5; V: TRBV12-3/TRBV12-4; size: .; D: TRBD1; CDR3: CASSPRTGMSNQPQHF; DNA: TGTGCCAGCAGTCCACGGACAGGGATGAGCAATCAGCCCCAGCATTTT
J: TRBJ1-1; V: TRBV7-3; size: many; D: .; CDR3: CASSWGINTEAFF; DNA: TGTGCCAGCAGCTGGGGGATCAACACTGAAGCTTTCTTT